This T cell receptor (beta chain) was sequenced during a study of cytomegalovirus exposure and HLA in healthy donors. The CDR3 consists of 14 residues. Germline V lookup: CDR1 SQVTM, CDR2 ANQGSEA. V gave up 0 bases and J gave up 1 base, with 9 bases separating them. Note on this clone: No antigen is known for it.

General study results and limits: A few CMV-associated chains proved CMV antigen-specific in vitro. Available immune exposure information was restricted to CMV serostatus only.

The PCR had 60 Vbeta and 13 Jbeta primers. This table comes from immunoSEQ multiplex PCR, and its TCRdb copy is limited to in-frame clones, with some not included. Its table records 80,000 or so clones. The receptor was derived from a woman in her 30s in good health and CMV-seronegative. This sequence joins TRBV29-1 and TRBJ2-5, with D unclear. The sequencing sample was made of PBMCs. CDR3 region: CSVEDPGTQETQYF. CDR3 in DNA: TGCAGCGTTGAAGATCCAGGAACCCAAGAGACCCAGTACTTC.